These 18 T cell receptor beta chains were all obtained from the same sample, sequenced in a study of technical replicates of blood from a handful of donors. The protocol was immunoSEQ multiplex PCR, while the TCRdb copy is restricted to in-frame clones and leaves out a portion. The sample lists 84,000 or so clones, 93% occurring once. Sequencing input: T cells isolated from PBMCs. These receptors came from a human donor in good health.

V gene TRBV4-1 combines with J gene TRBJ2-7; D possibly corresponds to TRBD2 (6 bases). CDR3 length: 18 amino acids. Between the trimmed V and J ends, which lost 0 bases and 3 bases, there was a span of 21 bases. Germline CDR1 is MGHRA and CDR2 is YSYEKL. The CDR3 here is CASSQDVASPGAIYEQYF. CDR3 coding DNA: TGCGCCAGCAGCCAAGACGTGGCTAGCCCGGGAGCCATCTACGAGCAGTACTTC.

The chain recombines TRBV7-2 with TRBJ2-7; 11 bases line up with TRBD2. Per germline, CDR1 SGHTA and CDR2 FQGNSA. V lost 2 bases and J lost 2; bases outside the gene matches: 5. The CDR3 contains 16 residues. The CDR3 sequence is CASSLSLAGGAYEQYF. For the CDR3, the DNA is TGTGCCAGCAGCTTAAGCCTAGCGGGAGGAGCCTACGAGCAGTACTTC.

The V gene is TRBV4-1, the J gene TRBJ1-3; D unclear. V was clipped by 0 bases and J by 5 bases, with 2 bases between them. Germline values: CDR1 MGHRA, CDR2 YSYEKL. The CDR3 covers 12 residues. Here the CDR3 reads CASSQDRNTIYF. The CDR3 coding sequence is TGCGCCAGCAGCCAAGACAGAAACACCATATATTTT.

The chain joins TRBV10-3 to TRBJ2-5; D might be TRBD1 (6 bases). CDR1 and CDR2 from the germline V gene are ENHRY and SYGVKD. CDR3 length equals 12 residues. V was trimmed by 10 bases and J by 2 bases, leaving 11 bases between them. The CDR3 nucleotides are TGTGCCACCGGACAGCCACAAGAGACCCAGTACTTC. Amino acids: CATGQPQETQYF.

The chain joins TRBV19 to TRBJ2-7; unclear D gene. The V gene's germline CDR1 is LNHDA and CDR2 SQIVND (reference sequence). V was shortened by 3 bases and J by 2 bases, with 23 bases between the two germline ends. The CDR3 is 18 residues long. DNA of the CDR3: TGTGCCAGTAGTATCGACTCCTCCTCACCCACACCACCCTACGAGCAGTACTTC. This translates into CASSIDSSSPTPPYEQYF.

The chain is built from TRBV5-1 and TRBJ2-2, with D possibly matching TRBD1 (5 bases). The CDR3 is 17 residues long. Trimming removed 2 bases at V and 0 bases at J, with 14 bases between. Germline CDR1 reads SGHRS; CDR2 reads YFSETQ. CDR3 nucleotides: TGCGCCAGCAGCTTAGAAGGGGCCAGAACGAACACCGGGGAGCTGTTTTTT. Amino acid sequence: CASSLEGARTNTGELFF.

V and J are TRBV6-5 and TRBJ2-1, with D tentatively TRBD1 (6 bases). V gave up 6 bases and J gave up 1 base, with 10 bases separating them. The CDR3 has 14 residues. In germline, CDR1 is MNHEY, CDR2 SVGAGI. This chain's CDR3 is CASSLRGSYNEQFF. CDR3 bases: TGTGCCAGCAGCCTCAGGGGTTCCTACAATGAGCAGTTCTTC.

This CDR3 reads CASSQATGGQGKGNTEAFF. The CDR3 nucleotides read TGCGCCAGCAGCCAAGCAACAGGGGGACAGGGCAAGGGGAACACTGAAGCTTTCTTT. V and J are TRBV4-1 and TRBJ1-1; 9 nucleotides match TRBD1. This CDR3 spans 19 amino acids. Germline V gene data show CDR1 as MGHRA and CDR2 as YSYEKL. The J segment lost 1 base and the V segment lost 1 base, leaving 13 bases of the junction unmatched.

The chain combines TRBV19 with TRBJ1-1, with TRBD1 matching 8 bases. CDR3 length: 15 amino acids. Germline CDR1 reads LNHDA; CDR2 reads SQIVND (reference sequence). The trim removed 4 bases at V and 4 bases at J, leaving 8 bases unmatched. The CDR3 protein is CASSTRTGKGTEAFF. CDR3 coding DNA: TGTGCCAGTAGTACGCGGACAGGGAAAGGCACTGAAGCTTTCTTT.

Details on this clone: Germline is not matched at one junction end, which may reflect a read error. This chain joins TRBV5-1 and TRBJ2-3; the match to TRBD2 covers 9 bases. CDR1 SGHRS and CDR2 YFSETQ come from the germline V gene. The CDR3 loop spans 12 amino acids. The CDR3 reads CASSPYSGGGAF. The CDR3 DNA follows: TGCGCCAGCAGCCCATATAGCGGGGGAGGCGCTTTT.

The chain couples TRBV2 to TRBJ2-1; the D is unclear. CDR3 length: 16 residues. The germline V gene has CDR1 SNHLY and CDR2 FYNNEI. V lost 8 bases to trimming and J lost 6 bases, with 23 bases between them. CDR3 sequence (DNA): TGTGCCAGCTTTCGTTCGGTTGAAGTTAACTCCAATGAGCAGTTCTTC. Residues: CASFRSVEVNSNEQFF.

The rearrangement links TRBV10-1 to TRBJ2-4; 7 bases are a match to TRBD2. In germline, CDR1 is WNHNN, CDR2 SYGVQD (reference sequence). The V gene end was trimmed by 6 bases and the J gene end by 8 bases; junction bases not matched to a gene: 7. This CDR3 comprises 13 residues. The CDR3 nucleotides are TGCGCCAGCAGAGGACTAGTTTGTTACATTCAGTACTTC. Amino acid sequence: CASRGLVCYIQYF.

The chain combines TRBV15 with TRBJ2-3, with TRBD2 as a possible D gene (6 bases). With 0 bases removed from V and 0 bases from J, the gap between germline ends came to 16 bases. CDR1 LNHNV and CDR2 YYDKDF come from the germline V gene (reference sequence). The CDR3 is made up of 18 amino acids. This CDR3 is CATSRERRGGTSTDTQYF. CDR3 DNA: TGTGCCACCAGCAGAGAGAGACGAGGCGGGACTAGCACAGATACGCAGTATTTT.

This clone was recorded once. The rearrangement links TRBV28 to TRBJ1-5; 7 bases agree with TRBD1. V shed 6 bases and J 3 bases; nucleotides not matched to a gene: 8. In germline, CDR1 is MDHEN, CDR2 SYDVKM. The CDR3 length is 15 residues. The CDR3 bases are TGTGCCAGCAGCCCGCGACAGGGCTACAATCAGCCCCAGCATTTT. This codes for CASSPRQGYNQPQHF.

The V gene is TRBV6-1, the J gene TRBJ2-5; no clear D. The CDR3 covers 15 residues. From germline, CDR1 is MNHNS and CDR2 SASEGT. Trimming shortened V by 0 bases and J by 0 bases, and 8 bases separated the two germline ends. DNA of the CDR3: TGTGCCAGCAGTGAAGCGGCAGGAAACCAAGAGACCCAGTACTTC. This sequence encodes CASSEAAGNQETQYF.

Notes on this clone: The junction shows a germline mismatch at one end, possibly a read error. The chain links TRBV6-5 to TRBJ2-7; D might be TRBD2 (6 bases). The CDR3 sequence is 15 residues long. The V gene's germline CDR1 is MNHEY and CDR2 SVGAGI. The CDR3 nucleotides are TGTGCCAGCAGTTACCGGGGGACGGGCGACTACAAGCAGTACTTC. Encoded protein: CASSYRGTGDYKQYF.

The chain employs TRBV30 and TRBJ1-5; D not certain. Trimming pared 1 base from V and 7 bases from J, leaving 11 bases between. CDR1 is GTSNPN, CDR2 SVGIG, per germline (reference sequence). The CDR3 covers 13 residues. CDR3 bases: TGTGCCTGGAGTGCGAAGGGAGGGCAGCCCCAGCATTTT. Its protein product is CAWSAKGGQPQHF.

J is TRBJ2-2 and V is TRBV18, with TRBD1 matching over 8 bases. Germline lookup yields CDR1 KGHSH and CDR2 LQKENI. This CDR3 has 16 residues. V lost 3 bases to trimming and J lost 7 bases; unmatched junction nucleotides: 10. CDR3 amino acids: CASSPRDRGRGGELFF. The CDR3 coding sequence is TGTGCCAGCTCACCCCGTGACAGGGGACGGGGCGGGGAGCTGTTTTTT.